The T cell receptor (beta chain) under discussion was sequenced for a study of STAT5B mutations in CD4+ large granular lymphocyte leukemia. The CDR3 has 13 residues. The germline gives CDR1 MNHNS, CDR2 SASEGT. V gave up 6 bases and J gave up 1 base, with 9 bases separating them. Method: immunoSEQ multiplex PCR; TCRdb's copy keeps in-frame clones and lacks some. This sample has about 21,000 clones, with roughly 65% found just once. Source material: CD4+ T cells from blood buffy coats. This receptor was obtained from a human donor in good health. The chain uses TRBV6-1 and TRBJ1-2; D unclear. The DNA for the CDR3 is TGTGCCAGCAGCCCTCAGTTTAACTATGGCTACACCTTC. Encoded protein: CASSPQFNYGYTF.